These 22 T cell receptor beta chains share one sample of origin, sequenced in a study of human versus mouse CDR3 diversity and MHC coevolution. TCRdb's table, derived via immunoSEQ multiplex PCR, lists solely in-frame clones and lacks some. The sample yields around 77,000 clones, approximately 90% seen once. Sample: naive CD4+ T cells from blood. Stated subset: CD45RO-negative CD62L-positive naive CD4 T cells. The receptor source for this set is a person aged 25 to 69 in good health.

V usage is TRBV5-1 and J usage is TRBJ2-7; D is ambiguous. CDR3 length equals 14 residues. CDR1 is SGHRS and CDR2 is YFSETQ in the germline V gene. V was shortened by 4 bases and J by 0 bases, with 11 bases between the two germline ends. This CDR3 reads CASSTDPTSYEQYF. Written as DNA, the CDR3 is TGCGCCAGCAGCACAGACCCGACCTCCTACGAGCAGTACTTC.

This rearrangement joins TRBV16 to TRBJ1-6, with D maybe TRBD1 (5 bases). With 7 bases removed from V and 9 bases from J, the gap between germline ends came to 22 bases. CDR1 and CDR2 from the germline V gene are KGHSY and FQNENV. This CDR3 has 16 amino acids. Here the CDR3 DNA reads TGTGCCAGCACCGCAACCCAACAGGCCGTGGGTTCACCCCTCCACTTT. As protein: CASTATQQAVGSPLHF.

V is TRBV15 and J is TRBJ1-4, with D perhaps TRBD1 (5 bases). This CDR3 contains 15 residues. Germline CDR1 and CDR2: LNHNV and YYDKDF (reference sequence). The V end lost 0 bases, the J end lost 8 bases, and 13 bases lay between the germline ends. CDR3 in DNA: TGTGCCACCAGCAGAGATAGTGACAGACGGGAAAAACTGTTTTTT. Translated: CATSRDSDRREKLFF.

V is TRBV5-1 and J is TRBJ2-7; 7 bases are a match to TRBD1. Germline lookup yields CDR1 SGHRS and CDR2 YFSETQ. After removal of 4 bases from V and 3 bases from J, the junction contained 13 bases not matched to a gene. The CDR3 is 16 amino acids. CDR3 protein: CASSRTGQANNYEQYF. DNA of the CDR3: TGCGCCAGCAGCAGAACAGGACAGGCCAATAACTACGAGCAGTACTTC. Using reference TRBV5-1 and TRBJ2-7 for the parts outside the CDR3, the full variable domain is KAGVTQTPRYLIKTRGQQVTLSCSPISGHRSVSWYQQTPGQGLQFLFEYFSETQRNKGNFPGRFSGRQFSNSRSEMNVSTLELGDSALYLCASSRTGQANNYEQYFGPGTRLTVT.

The rearrangement uses TRBV4-1 and TRBJ2-3; 15 bases map to TRBD2. Germline V gives CDR1 MGHRA, CDR2 YSYEKL. This CDR3 region has 15 residues. The V segment lost 1 base and the J segment 11 bases; nucleotides outside the gene matches: 4. The CDR3 coding sequence is TGCGCCAGCAGCCAAGCGGGACTAGCGGGGGGATTGCAGTATTTT. This gives the protein CASSQAGLAGGLQYF.

This chain joins TRBV19 and TRBJ2-3, with 12 bases lining up with TRBD2. V lost 1 base to trimming and J lost 6 bases; unmatched junction nucleotides: 5. CDR1 and CDR2 (germline): LNHDA, SQIVND (reference sequence). This CDR3 is 16 amino acids long. DNA of the CDR3: TGTGCCAGTAGTATAGGATCCCTAGCGGGAGGGGATACGCAGTATTTT. It codes for CASSIGSLAGGDTQYF.

The genes are TRBV5-1 and TRBJ2-5; D is possibly TRBD2 (6 bases). CDR3 size: 15 residues. V lost 4 bases and J lost 1, with 14 bases in between. CDR1 is SGHRS and CDR2 is YFSETQ in the germline V gene. This CDR3 is CASSTRGGVQETQYF. CDR3 DNA sequence: TGCGCCAGCAGCACCCGCGGAGGGGTCCAAGAGACCCAGTACTTC. The complete variable domain, with remaining parts taken from reference TRBV5-1 and TRBJ2-5, reads KAGVTQTPRYLIKTRGQQVTLSCSPISGHRSVSWYQQTPGQGLQFLFEYFSETQRNKGNFPGRFSGRQFSNSRSEMNVSTLELGDSALYLCASSTRGGVQETQYFGPGTRLLVL.

The rearrangement joins TRBV2 to TRBJ2-1; the D gene is possibly TRBD2 (6 bases). The CDR3 totals 15 residues. Germline V gives CDR1 SNHLY, CDR2 FYNNEI. Trimming stripped 4 bases from V and 2 bases from J, with 12 bases between. Here the CDR3 reads CASSVRRGTYNEQFF. As DNA, the CDR3 is TGTGCCAGCAGTGTTAGGAGGGGCACCTACAATGAGCAGTTCTTC.

The V gene is TRBV11-2, the J gene TRBJ1-6; the D gene is possibly TRBD1 (6 bases). CDR3 length equals 16 residues. CDR1 and CDR2 (germline): SGHAT, FQNNGV. V lost 4 bases, J lost 7 bases, and 17 bases lay in between. CDR3 bases: TGTGCCAGCAGCTCTAAACCCAGGGGAAAAAATTCACCCCTCCACTTT. It codes for CASSSKPRGKNSPLHF.

The V gene is TRBV6-1, the J gene TRBJ2-7, with D maybe TRBD2 (5 bases). CDR3 size: 12 residues. The V end was cut by 10 bases, the J end by 4 bases, with 14 bases between. The V gene's germline CDR1 is MNHNS and CDR2 SASEGT. CDR3 nucleotide sequence: TGTGCCACCGCCCGGACGGGGTACGAGCAGTACTTC. Protein: CATARTGYEQYF.

This clone was recorded only once. This sequence joins TRBV9 and TRBJ1-4, with TRBD1 identical over 8 bases. The CDR3 totals 17 residues. Per germline, CDR1 SGDLS and CDR2 YYNGEE. With 4 bases clipped from V and 0 bases from J, the junction kept 8 bases outside the gene matches. CDR3 protein: CASSSGTGGATNEKLFF. CDR3 bases: TGTGCCAGCAGCTCAGGGACAGGAGGTGCAACTAATGAAAAACTGTTTTTT.

The chain links TRBV28 to TRBJ2-5; perhaps TRBD1 as D (6 bases). Germline values: CDR1 MDHEN, CDR2 SYDVKM. Trimming took 4 bases from V and 11 from J, leaving 14 bases between them. The CDR3 is 12 amino acids. The CDR3 DNA sequence: TGTGCCAGCAGTTCCGAACAGGGAAAGCAGTACTTC. Translation gives CASSSEQGKQYF.

The chain uses TRBV7-9 and TRBJ1-2; D ambiguous. This CDR3 contains 15 residues. Trimming took off 5 bases at V and 8 bases at J, with 21 bases between the two ends. In germline, CDR1 is SEHNR, CDR2 FQNEAQ (reference sequence). CDR3 in DNA: TGTGCCAGCAGCCTAAAAATGGGAGGAGCGGTCGGCTACACCTTC. Translating it yields CASSLKMGGAVGYTF.

The V and J genes are TRBV6-6 and TRBJ2-2; tentative D call: TRBD2 (6 bases). V was clipped by 6 bases and J by 2 bases, with 16 bases between them. The CDR3 is 16 amino acids. Germline V gives CDR1 MNHNY, CDR2 SVGAGI (reference sequence). CDR3 bases: TGTGCCAGCAGGAACTCCGGGACTGTTAACACCGGGGAGCTGTTTTTT. Amino acid sequence: CASRNSGTVNTGELFF.

V gene TRBV2 combines with J gene TRBJ2-4; D call uncertain. The CDR3 covers 15 residues. Germline CDR1 SNHLY, CDR2 FYNNEI. V was trimmed by 2 bases and J by 0 bases, leaving 8 bases between them. As DNA, the CDR3 is TGTGCCAGCAGTGAACAGAATCTAGCCAAAAACATTCAGTACTTC. Translating gives CASSEQNLAKNIQYF.

The rearrangement joins TRBV19 to TRBJ1-5, with 9 bases identical to TRBD1. Germline-derived CDR1 and CDR2 are LNHDA and SQIVND (reference sequence). This CDR3 contains 15 residues. The ends lost 5 bases at V and 6 bases at J; junction bases unmatched: 8. Written as DNA, the CDR3 is TGTGCCAGTAGTCTCACAGGGGGCGCCGGTCAGCCCCAGCATTTT. It translates to CASSLTGGAGQPQHF.

This chain uses TRBV14 with TRBJ2-3; 7 nucleotides align to TRBD1. This CDR3 spans 14 amino acids. Unmatched junction bases numbered 1, after V lost 1 base and J lost 3 bases. Germline V CDR1 and CDR2: SGHDN, FVKESK. In DNA, the CDR3 is TGTGCCAGCAGCCAAGTCAGGGGGACAGATACGCAGTATTTT. Its protein product is CASSQVRGTDTQYF.

This chain connects TRBV2 to TRBJ2-1, with 7 positions matching TRBD1. Germline-derived CDR1 and CDR2 are SNHLY and FYNNEI. This CDR3 spans 15 amino acids. V shed 6 bases, J shed 4 bases, and the junction held 9 bases outside the gene matches. CDR3 in amino acids: CASREQGTRYNEQFF. CDR3 DNA sequence: TGTGCCAGCAGGGAACAGGGGACCAGATACAATGAGCAGTTCTTC.

The V call is TRBV20-1, the J call TRBJ1-2; 7 nucleotides line up with TRBD1. Germline V gene sequence: CDR1 DFQATT, CDR2 SNEGSKA (reference sequence). V lost 6 bases to trimming and J lost 7 bases; unmatched junction nucleotides: 5. The CDR3 has 11 amino acids. Here the CDR3 DNA reads TGCAGTGCCCCACAGGGGAGTGGCTACACCTTC. This encodes CSAPQGSGYTF.

This chain uses TRBV5-5 with TRBJ2-5; weak D call: TRBD2 (7 bases). V was trimmed by 2 bases and J by 4 bases, leaving 15 bases between them. CDR1 SGHKS and CDR2 YYEKEE come from the germline V gene (reference sequence). The CDR3 extends over 15 amino acids. CDR3 nucleotides: TGTGCCAGCAGCTTAAATCTGGGAGGGGGAGAGACCCAGTACTTC. Translating it yields CASSLNLGGGETQYF.

This chain joins TRBV19 and TRBJ2-3; no reliable D call. Between the trimmed V and J ends, which lost 5 bases and 2 bases, there was a span of 11 bases. The CDR3 runs 14 residues. Germline CDR1 is LNHDA and CDR2 is SQIVND (reference sequence). CDR3 in DNA: TGTGCCAGTAGTCCCGGCAGGCCCACAGATACGCAGTATTTT. Translation: CASSPGRPTDTQYF.

The chain uses TRBV9 and TRBJ2-1; possibly TRBD1 for D (6 bases). CDR3 length equals 18 residues. Per germline, CDR1 SGDLS and CDR2 YYNGEE. V was trimmed by 1 base and J by 0 bases, leaving 17 bases between them. The CDR3: CASSVKDASRGSYNEQFF. The CDR3 coding sequence is TGTGCCAGCAGCGTAAAAGATGCTAGCAGGGGCTCCTACAATGAGCAGTTCTTC.